This entry describes one T cell receptor (beta chain). TCRdb reprocessed the RT-PCR reads with MiXCR, giving one entry per CDR3 protein. The table lists around 150,000 distinct CDR3 sequences, about 29% of them singletons. The sample is drawn from a study of patients and donors after allogeneic stem cell transplantation. The V gene lost 8 bases and the J gene lost 6 bases, with 20 bases spanning the gap. The germline V gene has CDR1 MDHEN and CDR2 SYDVKM. The CDR3 spans 15 residues. This chain uses TRBV28 with TRBJ2-1; possibly TRBD2 for D (5 bases). This receptor was identified in a human donor who was either an allogeneic HSCT recipient or a stem cell or donor lymphocyte infusion donor (not recorded which). It is not recorded whose cells these are; they may come from a transplant donor. Sequenced: blood, either unsorted or a sorted T cell fraction (not recorded which). The CDR3 coding sequence is TGTGCCAGCCGTCGGGGTCTGGCCTCCGGCAATGAGCAGTTCTTC. Protein product: CASRRGLASGNEQFF. The complete variable domain, with remaining parts taken from reference TRBV28 and TRBJ2-1, reads DVKVTQSSRYLVKRTGEKVFLECVQDMDHENMFWYRQDPGLGLRLIYFSYDVKMKEKGDIPEGYSVSREKKERFSLILESASTNQTSMYLCASRRGLASGNEQFFGPGTRLTVL.